What follows describes a single T cell receptor beta chain. CDR3 size: 19 residues. CDR1 and CDR2 (germline): MNHNS, SASEGT. With 1 base removed from V and 2 bases from J, the gap between germline ends came to 24 bases. This sample's RNA came from whole unsorted tissue. This sample was taken from a study of tumor and adjacent non-tumor tissue in lung cancer. Looking at the study overall: Samples averaged roughly 4 million productive TCRbeta reads each.

TCRbeta libraries were built with three rounds of nested PCR, modified from ARM-PCR. TCRdb re-called the multiplex PCR reads through MiXCR, storing one row per CDR3 protein. This sample has around 74,000 distinct CDR3 sequences; around 70% occur once, and the top ten carry roughly 13%. V and J are TRBV6-1 and TRBJ2-7; TRBD2 is a possible D gene (6 bases). The origin of this receptor is a woman in her sixties or seventies with non-small cell lung cancer. The sample consisted of lung tumor tissue. The CDR3 sequence is CASSEVFVTSRADTYEQYF. The CDR3 DNA follows: TGTGCCAGCAGTGAAGTGTTCGTAACTAGCAGGGCTGACACCTACGAGCAGTACTTC.